This T cell receptor beta chain was captured by sequencing in a study of radiotherapy plus CTLA-4 blockade in lung cancer (dated by TCRdb to 2016 to 2019). For the study in its entirety: Objective responses occurred in roughly 19% of enrolled patients, and approximately 34% achieved disease control. Overall study outcomes, separate from this receptor: Early dynamic changes in blood T cell clones, together with increased serum interferon-beta after radiation, were reported as the strongest predictors of response. After treatment with radiotherapy and ipilimumab, TCR clones that came from tumors expanded in the peripheral blood.

As for this clone: It has no known antigen specificity. The record has no base qualities; no much larger clone is one base away.

The study tested focal radiation therapy combined with CTLA-4 blockade (ipilimumab) in patients with chemo-refractory metastatic non-small-cell lung cancer. Library preparation used the immunoSEQ multiplex PCR assay. Held by TCRdb, this immuneACCESS table contains in-frame sequences only and omits some clones. Under half of the omission traces to an unresolved V gene where checked; the cause of the rest is unknown. The sample records 55,000 to 65,000 clones, around 76% of which are singletons. The top ten clonotypes cover roughly 3.1% of the sample. The TCR comes from a human donor with non-small cell lung cancer who had a complete response to radiotherapy plus ipilimumab. The material was peripheral blood, obtained from a patient treated with radiotherapy plus ipilimumab.

This receptor has the CDR3 CASSLREFVRGIGNTIYF. The nucleotide sequence reads TGTGCCAGCAGCTTAAGGGAATTCGTCAGGGGGATTGGAAACACCATATATTTT. Rearrangement joined TRBV13 to TRBJ1-3, with 7 junctional bases fitting TRBD1. V has 2 bases trimmed and J has 3 bases trimmed; junction bases matching no gene number 13. CDR1 PRHDT and CDR2 FYEKMQ were looked up in the germline V gene (reference sequence). The CDR3 goes from the cysteine to the phenylalanine over 18 residues. This entry keeps only the CDR3 DNA: 54 bases, framed from base 1.